A single TCR beta chain is shown here with its context. Its antigen remains unidentified. V lost 5 bases, J lost 8 bases, and 8 bases stayed unmatched. This CDR3 region has 14 residues. The germline gives CDR1 SGHNT, CDR2 YENEEA. Expressed TCRB transcripts got sequenced, as all isolated RNA was reverse transcribed. Stem cell-like memory T cell samples yielded about a million reads on average. Profiled with immunoSEQ multiplex PCR; TCRdb holds only in-frame clones, not every one. The repertoire includes about 23,000 clones, more than 45% of them detected once, and 0.37% sits in the top ten. The data belong to a study of beta chain features in type 1 diabetes. Whole-study findings and limits: Sampled from patients, naive, central memory and Treg TCRB repertoires appeared more similar than those sampled from healthy donors. No resolution was reached here on whether HLA type influences TCRB rearrangement. Type 1 diabetes patients had TCRB CDR3s that were shorter (moderately but significantly so) in all four CD4+ subsets.

The gene calls are TRBV11-3 and TRBJ1-1; 10 positions match TRBD1. The source of this sequence is a man between 18 and 29 years old with type 1 diabetes. The source material was stem cell memory CD4+ T cells from blood. CDR3 coding DNA: TGTGCCAGCAGCGCCGGACAGGGGGTATACGAAGCTTTCTTT. This encodes CASSAGQGVYEAFF. Variable domain in full (rest from reference TRBV11-3 and TRBJ1-1): EAGVVQSPRYKIIEKKQPVAFWCNPISGHNTLYWYLQNLGQGPELLIRYENEEAVDDSQLPKDRFSAERLKGVDSTLKIQPAELGDSAVYLCASSAGQGVYEAFFGQGTRLTVV.